Only one count was recorded for the clone carrying this T cell receptor beta chain. Its cognate antigen is unknown. The sample belongs to a study of shared clonotypes between healthy human individuals. At the level of the study: The donor group consisted of a couple of women and three men, aged 18 to 49. Study-level findings and limits: Among donors, clonotype sharing was expected to be affected by sequencing depth.

Libraries were prepared by immunoSEQ multiplex PCR; TCRdb keeps only in-frame clonotypes and omits some of them. The profile shows millions of clones, 80% to 95% of them singletons. Germline values: CDR1 MGHDK, CDR2 SYGVNS. This CDR3 spans 14 amino acids. V dropped 6 bases and J dropped 7; count of bases not matched to a gene: 8. The gene calls are TRBV25-1 and TRBJ2-5, with 10 bases aligning to TRBD1. This receptor was identified in a man aged 18 to 29 in good health. Some clones in this sample may be carry-over from other donors' samples. Material for sequencing was naive CD4+ T cells from PBMCs. Subset denoted: CD45RA+ positively selected. The CDR3 DNA reads TGTGCCAGCAGAGTGACAGGGGGCGAGGGGACCCAGTACTTC. It yields the protein CASRVTGGEGTQYF.